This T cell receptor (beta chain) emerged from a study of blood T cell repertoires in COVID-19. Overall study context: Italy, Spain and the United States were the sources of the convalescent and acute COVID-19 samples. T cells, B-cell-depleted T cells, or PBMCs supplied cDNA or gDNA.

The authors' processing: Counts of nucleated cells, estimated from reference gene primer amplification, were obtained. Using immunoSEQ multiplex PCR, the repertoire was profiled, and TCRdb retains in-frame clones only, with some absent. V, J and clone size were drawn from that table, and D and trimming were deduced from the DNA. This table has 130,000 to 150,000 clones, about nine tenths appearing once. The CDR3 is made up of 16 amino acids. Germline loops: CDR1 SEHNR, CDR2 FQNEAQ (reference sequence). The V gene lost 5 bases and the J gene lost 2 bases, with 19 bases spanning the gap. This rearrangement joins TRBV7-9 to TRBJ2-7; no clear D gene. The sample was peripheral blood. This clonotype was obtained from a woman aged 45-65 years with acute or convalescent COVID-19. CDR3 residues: CASSPDWVSGAYEQYF. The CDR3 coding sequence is TGTGCCAGCAGCCCCGACTGGGTATCTGGAGCCTACGAGCAGTACTTC.